This is a list of T cell receptor beta chains from one sample in a study of cytomegalovirus exposure and HLA in healthy donors. The method was immunoSEQ multiplex PCR; TCRdb's version includes in-frame clones alone and lacks a portion of them. The sample holds 170,000 or so clones, around 81% seen once. The specimen sequenced was PBMCs. These receptors all stem from a woman aged 25-40 years in good health and CMV-seronegative. Each CDR3 is given with its conserved first and last residue. D genes are given only for firm matches. Expanded clones get a size class; other rows say once, few or many, or leave the size out.

J gene,D gene,clone size,V gene,CDR3 protein,CDR3 DNA
TRBJ1-5,TRBD1,once,TRBV7-9,CSSSLTGAQPQHF,TGTTCCAGCAGCCTTACAGGGGCTCAGCCCCAGCATTTT
TRBJ1-6,TRBD1,.,TRBV4-2,CASSQSSDRSLYSPLHF,TGTGCCAGCAGCCAATCCTCGGACAGGAGTCTGTATTCACCCCTCCACTTT
TRBJ2-6,.,.,TRBV7-9,CASSTGSGANGLTF,TGTGCCAGCAGCACAGGGTCCGGGGCCAACGGCCTGACTTTC
TRBJ2-3,TRBD1,.,TRBV6-5,CASSYSGGPTDTQYF,TGTGCCAGCAGTTACTCAGGGGGCCCCACAGATACGCAGTATTTT
TRBJ2-7,.,.,TRBV7-2,CASSLGYGGASYEQYF,TGTGCCAGCAGCTTAGGATATGGCGGGGCCTCCTACGAGCAGTACTTC
TRBJ2-7,TRBD1,few,TRBV4-2,CASSQELQGDSYEQYF,TGTGCCAGCAGCCAAGAGTTACAGGGGGACTCCTACGAGCAGTACTTC
TRBJ2-6,.,.,TRBV5-1,CASSLFIGSGANGLTF,TGCGCCAGCAGCTTGTTCATAGGCTCTGGGGCCAACGGCCTGACTTTC
TRBJ2-2,TRBD2,.,TRBV4-3,CASSRSIAGNTGELFF,TGCGCCAGCAGCCGGTCAATAGCGGGAAACACCGGGGAGCTGTTTTTT
TRBJ2-7,TRBD2,.,TRBV7-9,CASSGLAGGRYEQYF,TGTGCCAGCAGCGGACTAGCGGGAGGCCGCTACGAGCAGTACTTC
TRBJ1-1,TRBD1,.,TRBV5-1,CASSLDGTVNTEAFF,TGCGCCAGCAGCTTGGACGGGACAGTGAACACTGAAGCTTTCTTT
TRBJ2-3,TRBD2,.,TRBV13,CASSFREGTTDTQYF,TGTGCCAGCAGCTTCCGGGAGGGAACCACAGATACGCAGTATTTT
TRBJ1-6,TRBD1,.,TRBV28,CASSGPRQGEGTNSPLHF,TGTGCCAGCAGTGGACCTCGACAGGGGGAAGGGACTAATTCACCCCTCCACTTT
TRBJ2-5,TRBD2,.,TRBV9,CASSVGLAGGGETQYF,TGTGCCAGCAGCGTAGGTTTAGCGGGAGGAGGAGAGACCCAGTACTTC
TRBJ2-7,TRBD1,.,TRBV18,CASSYMVAGTGRNEQYF,TGTGCCAGCTCATATATGGTCGCCGGGACAGGGCGGAACGAGCAGTACTTC
TRBJ1-1,.,once,TRBV19,CASSRTVNTEAFF,TGTGCCAGTAGTAGGACAGTGAACACTGAAGCTTTCTTT
TRBJ2-2,.,.,TRBV18,CASSPRENTGELFF,TGTGCCAGCTCACCACGAGAGAACACCGGGGAGCTGTTTTTT
TRBJ2-3,.,.,TRBV25-1,CASSSTSSSTDTQYF,TGTGCCAGCAGTTCTACCTCGTCTAGCACAGATACGCAGTATTTT
TRBJ2-2,.,.,TRBV13,CASSSRQRTGELFF,TGTGCCAGCAGCTCTCGCCAGCGTACCGGGGAGCTGTTTTTT
TRBJ1-2,TRBD1,.,TRBV19,CASSPPRGQGNGYTF,TGTGCCAGTAGTCCCCCACGGGGACAGGGGAACGGCTACACCTTC
TRBJ2-2,.,.,TRBV11-2,CASSSLTALNTGELFF,TGTGCCAGCAGCTCCTTGACAGCACTCAACACCGGGGAGCTGTTTTTT
TRBJ2-7,TRBD2,.,TRBV5-1,CASSLSGTAYEQYF,TGCGCCAGCAGTTTAAGCGGGACTGCCTACGAGCAGTACTTC
TRBJ1-2,TRBD1,.,TRBV5-1,CASSFGTENYGYTF,TGCGCCAGCAGCTTCGGGACAGAGAACTATGGCTACACCTTC
TRBJ2-5,.,.,TRBV7-9,CASSLTGAETQYF,TGTGCCAGCAGCTTGACAGGTGCGGAGACCCAGTACTTC
TRBJ2-7,.,once,TRBV19,CASSKVYGTYEQYF,TGTGCCAGTAGTAAGGTGTACGGGACCTACGAGCAGTACTTC
TRBJ1-4,.,few,TRBV5-4,CASSKTLGNEKLFF,TGTGCCAGCAGCAAGACATTGGGTAATGAAAAACTGTTTTTT
TRBJ1-4,.,.,TRBV28,CASMAGEKLFF,TGTGCCAGCATGGCAGGGGAAAAACTGTTTTTT
TRBJ1-2,.,.,TRBV19,CASSRRTVSERGYTF,TGTGCCAGTAGCCGACGGACCGTTTCGGAGCGGGGCTACACCTTC
TRBJ1-2,.,.,TRBV9,CASSPAGYGYTF,TGTGCCAGCAGCCCTGCAGGATATGGCTACACCTTC